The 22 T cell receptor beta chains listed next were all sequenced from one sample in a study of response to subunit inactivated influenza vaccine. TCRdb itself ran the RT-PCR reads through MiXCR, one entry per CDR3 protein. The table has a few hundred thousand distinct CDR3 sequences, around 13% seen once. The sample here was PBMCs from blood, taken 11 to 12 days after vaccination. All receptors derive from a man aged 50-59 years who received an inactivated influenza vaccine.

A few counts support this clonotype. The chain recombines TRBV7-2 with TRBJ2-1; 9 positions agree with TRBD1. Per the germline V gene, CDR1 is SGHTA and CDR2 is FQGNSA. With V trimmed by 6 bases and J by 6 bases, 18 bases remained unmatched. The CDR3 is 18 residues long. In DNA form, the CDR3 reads TGTGCCAGCAGGCTAGCGAGCGGACAGGGGAGTAAGGGCAATGAGCAGTTCTTC. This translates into CASRLASGQGSKGNEQFF.

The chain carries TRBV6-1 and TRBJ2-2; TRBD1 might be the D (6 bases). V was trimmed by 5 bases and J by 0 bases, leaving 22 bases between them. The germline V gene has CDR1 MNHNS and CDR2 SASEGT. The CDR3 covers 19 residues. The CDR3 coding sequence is TGTGCCAGCAGTCCGTTGTGGGCAGGGGTGCCACCGAACACCGGGGAGCTGTTTTTT. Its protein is CASSPLWAGVPPNTGELFF.

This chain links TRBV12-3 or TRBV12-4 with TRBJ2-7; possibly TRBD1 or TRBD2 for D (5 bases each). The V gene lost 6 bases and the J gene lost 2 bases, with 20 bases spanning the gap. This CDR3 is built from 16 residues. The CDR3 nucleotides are TGTGCCAGCAGCCTCGTCGGGACCTTGATCGCCTACGAGCAGTACTTC. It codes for CASSLVGTLIAYEQYF.

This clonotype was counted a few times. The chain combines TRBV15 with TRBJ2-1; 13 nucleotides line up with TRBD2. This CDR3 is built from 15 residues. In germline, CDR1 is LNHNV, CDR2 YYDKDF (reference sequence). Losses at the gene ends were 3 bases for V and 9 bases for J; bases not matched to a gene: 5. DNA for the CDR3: TGTGCCACCAGCAGTCGGACTAGCGGGGGTCGTGAGCAGTTCTTC. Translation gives CATSSRTSGGREQFF.

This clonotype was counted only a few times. The CDR3 loop is CASSRTGRVTEAFF. CDR3 in DNA: TGTGCCAGCAGCCGGACAGGGAGGGTCACTGAAGCTTTCTTT. The V and J genes are TRBV12-3 or TRBV12-4 and TRBJ1-1, with 8 bases matching TRBD1. V lost 6 bases and J lost 4; bases outside the gene matches: 7. The CDR3 extends over 14 amino acids.

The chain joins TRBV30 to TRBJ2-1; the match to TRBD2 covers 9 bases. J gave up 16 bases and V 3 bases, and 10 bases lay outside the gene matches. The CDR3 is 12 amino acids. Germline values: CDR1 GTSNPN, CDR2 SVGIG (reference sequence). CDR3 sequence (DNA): TGTGCCTGGAGCTCCCTGAGCGGGAGGTCCTTCTTC. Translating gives CAWSSLSGRSFF.

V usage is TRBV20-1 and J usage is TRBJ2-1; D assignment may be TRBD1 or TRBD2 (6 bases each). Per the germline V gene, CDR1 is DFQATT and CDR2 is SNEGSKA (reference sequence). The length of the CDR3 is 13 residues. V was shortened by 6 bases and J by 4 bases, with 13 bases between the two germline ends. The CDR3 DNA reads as TGCAGTGCGAGGGGGGCTAGATACAATGAGCAGTTCTTC. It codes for CSARGARYNEQFF.

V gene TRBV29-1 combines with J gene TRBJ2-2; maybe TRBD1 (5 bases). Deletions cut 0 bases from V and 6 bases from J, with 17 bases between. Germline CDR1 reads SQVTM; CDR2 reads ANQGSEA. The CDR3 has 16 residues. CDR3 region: CSVEDRGRVVSGELFF. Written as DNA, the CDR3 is TGCAGCGTTGAAGATAGGGGCAGGGTGGTGTCCGGGGAGCTGTTTTTT.

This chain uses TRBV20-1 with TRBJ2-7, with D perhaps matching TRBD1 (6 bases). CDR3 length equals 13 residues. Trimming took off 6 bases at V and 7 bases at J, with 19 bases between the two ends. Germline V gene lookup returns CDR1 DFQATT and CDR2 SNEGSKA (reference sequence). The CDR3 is CSATGSGAGEQYF. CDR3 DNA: TGCAGTGCCACTGGGTCAGGGGCAGGAGAGCAGTACTTC.

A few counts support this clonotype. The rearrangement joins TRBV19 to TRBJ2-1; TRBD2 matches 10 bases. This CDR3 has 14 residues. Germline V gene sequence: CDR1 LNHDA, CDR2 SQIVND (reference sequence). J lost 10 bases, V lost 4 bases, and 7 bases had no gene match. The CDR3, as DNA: TGTGCCAGTAGTACCGGATGGACTAGCGGAGAGCAGTTCTTC. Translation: CASSTGWTSGEQFF.

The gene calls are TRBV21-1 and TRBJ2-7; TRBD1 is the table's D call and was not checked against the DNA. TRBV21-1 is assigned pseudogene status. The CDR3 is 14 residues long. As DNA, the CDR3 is TGTGCCAGCAGCAAAGAGGGGCCAGGGCCCGAGCAGTACTTC. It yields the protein CASSKEGPGPEQYF.

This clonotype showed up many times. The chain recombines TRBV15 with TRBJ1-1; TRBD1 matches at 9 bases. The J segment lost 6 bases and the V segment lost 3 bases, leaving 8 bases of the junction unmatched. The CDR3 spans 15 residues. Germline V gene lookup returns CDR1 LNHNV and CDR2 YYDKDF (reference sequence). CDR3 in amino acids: CATSSGDRAGSEAFF. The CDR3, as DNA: TGTGCCACCAGCAGCGGGGACAGGGCCGGATCTGAAGCTTTCTTT.

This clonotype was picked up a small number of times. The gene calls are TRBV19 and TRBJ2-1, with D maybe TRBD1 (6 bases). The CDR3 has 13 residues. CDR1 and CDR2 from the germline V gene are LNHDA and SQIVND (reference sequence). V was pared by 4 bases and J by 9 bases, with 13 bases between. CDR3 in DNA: TGTGCCAGTAGTAAGGACAGAGGTGGTGAGCAGTTCTTC. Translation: CASSKDRGGEQFF.

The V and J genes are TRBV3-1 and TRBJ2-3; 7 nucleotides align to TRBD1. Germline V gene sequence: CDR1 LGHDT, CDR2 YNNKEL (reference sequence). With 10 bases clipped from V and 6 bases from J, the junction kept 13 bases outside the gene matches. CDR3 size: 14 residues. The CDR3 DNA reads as TGTGCCATCAGGCCAACAGGGGCCACCGATACGCAGTATTTT. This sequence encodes CAIRPTGATDTQYF.

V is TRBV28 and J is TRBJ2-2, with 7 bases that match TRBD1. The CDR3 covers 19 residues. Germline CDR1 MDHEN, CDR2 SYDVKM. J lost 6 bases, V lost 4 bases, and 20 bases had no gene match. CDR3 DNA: TGTGCCAGCAGTTCTCCACCGGGACAGAGGGCAAGGGACGCCGGGGAGCTGTTTTTT. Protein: CASSSPPGQRARDAGELFF.

The DNA of the CDR3 is TGTGCCAGCAGCGAATTGTATGTTGGGACCCAGTACTTC. This translates into CASSELYVGTQYF. The chain combines TRBV2 with TRBJ2-5, with unresolved D. V lost 6 bases to trimming and J lost 7 bases, with 15 bases between them. The germline V gene has CDR1 SNHLY and CDR2 FYNNEI. CDR3 length equals 13 residues.

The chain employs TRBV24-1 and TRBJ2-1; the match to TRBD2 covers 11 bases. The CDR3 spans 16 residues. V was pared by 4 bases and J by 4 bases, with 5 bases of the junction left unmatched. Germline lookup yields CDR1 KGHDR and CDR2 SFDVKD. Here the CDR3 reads CATSDSSGRIYNEQFF. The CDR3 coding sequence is TGTGCCACCAGTGACTCTAGCGGGAGGATTTACAATGAGCAGTTCTTC.

For the CDR3, the DNA is TGTGCCAGCAGCCAAGACGGGGGACTCGGGACAGATACGCAGTATTTT. The encoded protein is CASSQDGGLGTDTQYF. The chain is built from TRBV14 and TRBJ2-3, with D perhaps matching TRBD2 (6 bases). CDR3 size: 16 residues. The germline V gene encodes CDR1 SGHDN and CDR2 FVKESK. V lost 0 bases, J lost 3 bases, and 13 bases lay in between.

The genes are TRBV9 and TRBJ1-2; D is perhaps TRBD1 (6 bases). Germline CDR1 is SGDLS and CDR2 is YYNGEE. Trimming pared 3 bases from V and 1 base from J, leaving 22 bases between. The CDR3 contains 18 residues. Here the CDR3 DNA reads TGTGCCAGCAGCGGATCCGGGACACCCTCAAATTTTAACTATGGCTACACCTTC. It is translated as CASSGSGTPSNFNYGYTF.

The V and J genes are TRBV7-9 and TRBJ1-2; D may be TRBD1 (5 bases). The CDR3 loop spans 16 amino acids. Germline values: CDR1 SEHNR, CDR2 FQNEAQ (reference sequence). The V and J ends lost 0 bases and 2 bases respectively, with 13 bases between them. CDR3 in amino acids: CASSLAPAGLNYGYTF. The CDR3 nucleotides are TGTGCCAGCAGCTTAGCCCCTGCAGGGCTAAACTATGGCTACACCTTC. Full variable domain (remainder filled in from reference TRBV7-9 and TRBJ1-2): DTGVSQNPRHKITKRGQNVTFRCDPISEHNRLYWYRQTLGQGPEFLTYFQNEAQLEKSRLLSDRFSAERPKGSFSTLEIQRTEQGDSAMYLCASSLAPAGLNYGYTFGSGTRLTVV.

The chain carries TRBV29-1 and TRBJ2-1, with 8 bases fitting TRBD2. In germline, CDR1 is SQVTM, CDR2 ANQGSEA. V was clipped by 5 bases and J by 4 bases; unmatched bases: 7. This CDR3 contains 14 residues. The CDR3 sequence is CSVTRGGGYNEQFF. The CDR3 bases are TGCAGCGTTACACGGGGGGGTGGTTACAATGAGCAGTTCTTC.

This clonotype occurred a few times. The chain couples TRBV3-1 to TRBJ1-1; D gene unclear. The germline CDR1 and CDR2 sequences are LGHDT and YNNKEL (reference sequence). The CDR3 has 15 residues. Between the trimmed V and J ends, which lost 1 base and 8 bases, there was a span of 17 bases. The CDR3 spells CASSQGWALPREAFF. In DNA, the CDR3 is TGTGCCAGCAGCCAAGGGTGGGCTCTGCCCCGAGAAGCTTTCTTT.